This entry lists 5 T cell receptor beta chains sequenced from one sample in a study of human T cells and chemical hapten exposure. Via MiXCR, TCRdb re-called the RACE reads, giving one row per CDR3 protein. Here the sample spans roughly 80,000 distinct CDR3 sequences, approximately 12% being singletons. Stated time point: patch test 1, 2 weeks after DPC sensitization. Indicated treatment: therapeutic diphenylcyclopropenone sensitization with weekly scalp DPC. The specimen was whole blood, collected in connection with sensitization to the hapten diphenylcyclopropenone (DPC). All receptors derive from a woman aged 45-65 years with alopecia areata. Some clones in this sample may be carry-over from other donors' samples.

This clonotype was found a few times. The rearrangement uses TRBV5-1 and TRBJ2-5; D may be TRBD2 (5 bases). The CDR3 spans 16 residues. V dropped 4 bases and J dropped 1 base, with 17 bases sitting between them. Germline CDR1 is SGHRS and CDR2 is YFSETQ. The CDR3 bases are TGCGCCAGCAGCCTCGCACAGAGGGTGGGCCAAGAGACCCAGTACTTC. Translation: CASSLAQRVGQETQYF.

The gene calls are TRBV28 and TRBJ2-1; TRBD2 might be the D (7 bases). The CDR3 has 14 residues. In germline, CDR1 is MDHEN, CDR2 SYDVKM. V shed 7 bases and J shed 10 bases, with 20 bases lying between them. CDR3 residues: CASTTGGGFKEQFF. CDR3 DNA sequence: TGTGCCAGCACCACCGGCGGGGGCTTTAAAGAGCAGTTCTTC.

This chain connects TRBV29-1 to TRBJ1-1, with D hard to call. V lost 3 bases and J lost 0, with 8 bases in between. Germline CDR1 and CDR2: SQVTM and ANQGSEA. The CDR3 contains 13 residues. This CDR3 reads CSVDRRLNTEAFF. CDR3 DNA sequence: TGCAGCGTTGATCGGAGGTTGAACACTGAAGCTTTCTTT.

This clonotype was picked up many times. The chain links TRBV12-3 or TRBV12-4 to TRBJ2-6; D is uncertain. This CDR3 spans 15 amino acids. V was clipped by 3 bases and J by 0 bases, with 6 bases between them. The CDR3 protein is CASSLILSGANVLTF. CDR3 sequence (DNA): TGTGCCAGCAGTTTGATCCTCTCTGGGGCCAACGTCCTGACTTTC.

This rearrangement joins TRBV5-1 to TRBJ2-3; possible D gene TRBD2, 5 bases. The CDR3 is 12 amino acids. The germline V and J ends were trimmed by 0 bases and 11 bases, with 10 bases remaining between them. Germline values: CDR1 SGHRS, CDR2 YFSETQ. The CDR3 DNA reads as TGCGCCAGCAGCTTGGACGGGGAAATGCAGTATTTT. It yields the protein CASSLDGEMQYF.